The clone carrying this T cell receptor (beta chain) was found many times. What it binds is not known. V lost 6 bases and J lost 7; bases outside the gene matches: 9. The CDR3 covers 14 residues. This sample is part of a study of response to subunit inactivated influenza vaccine. Study results and limitations: Few new T cells, the authors suggested, are recruited by each seasonal influenza vaccination.

TCRdb passed the RT-PCR reads through MiXCR, listing each CDR3 protein once. The sample holds about 700,000 distinct CDR3 sequences, 15% to 19% seen once. This chain links TRBV12-3 or TRBV12-4 with TRBJ2-7; 10 bases map to TRBD1. Sample: PBMCs from blood, taken approximately 12 days after vaccination. This TCR was sampled from a man aged 50 to 60 who received an inactivated influenza vaccine. CDR3: CASSPRQGASEQYF. In DNA, the CDR3 is TGTGCCAGCAGCCCCCGACAGGGGGCGAGTGAGCAGTACTTC.